The entry below gives a single T cell receptor (beta chain) sequence along with its context. This entry comes from a study of blood T cell repertoires in COVID-19. Study details: Spain, Italy and the United States supplied samples that represented acute and convalescent COVID-19.

Germline V lookup: CDR1 SGHDT, CDR2 YYEEEE. Trimming removed 3 bases at V and 1 base at J, with 10 bases between. This CDR3 has 14 amino acids. Sequencing was performed with immunoSEQ multiplex PCR; in TCRdb, only in-frame clones are kept and a portion is missing. Of over 150,000 clones listed, about four fifths are singletons. Specimen: peripheral blood. The sequence was obtained from an elderly woman with active or convalescent COVID-19. The chain couples TRBV5-6 to TRBJ1-2; D perhaps matches TRBD1 (6 bases). The CDR3 spells CASSSQGLNYGYTF. Here the CDR3 DNA reads TGTGCCAGCAGCTCTCAGGGGCTTAACTATGGCTACACCTTC.